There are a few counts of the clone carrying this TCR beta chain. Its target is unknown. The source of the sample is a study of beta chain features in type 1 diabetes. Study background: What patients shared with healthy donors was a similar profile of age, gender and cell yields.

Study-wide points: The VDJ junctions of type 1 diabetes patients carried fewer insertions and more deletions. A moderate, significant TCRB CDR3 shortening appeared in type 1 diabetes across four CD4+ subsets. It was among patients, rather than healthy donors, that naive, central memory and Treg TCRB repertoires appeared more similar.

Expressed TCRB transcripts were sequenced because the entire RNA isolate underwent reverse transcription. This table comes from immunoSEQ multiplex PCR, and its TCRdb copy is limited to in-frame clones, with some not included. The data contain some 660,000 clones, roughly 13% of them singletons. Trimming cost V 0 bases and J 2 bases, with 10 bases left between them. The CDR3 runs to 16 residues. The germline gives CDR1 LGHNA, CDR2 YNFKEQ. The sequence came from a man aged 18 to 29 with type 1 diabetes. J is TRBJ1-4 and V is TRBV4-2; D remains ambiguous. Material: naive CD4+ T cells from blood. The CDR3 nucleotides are TGTGCCAGCAGCCAAGACCTAGGAGGGACTAATGAAAAACTGTTTTTT. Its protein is CASSQDLGGTNEKLFF.